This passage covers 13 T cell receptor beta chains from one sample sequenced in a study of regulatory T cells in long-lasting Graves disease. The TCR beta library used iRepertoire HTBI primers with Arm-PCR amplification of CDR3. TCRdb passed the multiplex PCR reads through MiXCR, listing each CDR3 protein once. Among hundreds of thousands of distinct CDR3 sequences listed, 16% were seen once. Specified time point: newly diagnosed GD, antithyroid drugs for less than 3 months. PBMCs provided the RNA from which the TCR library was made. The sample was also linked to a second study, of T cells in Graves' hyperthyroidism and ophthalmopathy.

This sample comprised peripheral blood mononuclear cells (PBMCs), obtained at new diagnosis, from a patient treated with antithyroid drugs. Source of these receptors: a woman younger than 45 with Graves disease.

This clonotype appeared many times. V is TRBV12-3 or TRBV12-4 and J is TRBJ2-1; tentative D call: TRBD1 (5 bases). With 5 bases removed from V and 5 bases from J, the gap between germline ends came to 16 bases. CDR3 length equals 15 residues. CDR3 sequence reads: CASSPQGSGHNEQFF. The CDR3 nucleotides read TGTGCCAGCAGTCCCCAGGGTTCGGGTCACAATGAGCAGTTCTTC.

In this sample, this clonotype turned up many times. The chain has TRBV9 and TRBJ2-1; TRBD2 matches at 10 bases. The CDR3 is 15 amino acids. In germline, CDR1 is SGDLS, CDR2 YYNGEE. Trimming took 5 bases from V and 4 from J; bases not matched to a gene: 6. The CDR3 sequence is CASSVGLAAYNEQFF. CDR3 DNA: TGTGCCAGCAGTGTCGGACTAGCGGCATACAATGAGCAGTTCTTC.

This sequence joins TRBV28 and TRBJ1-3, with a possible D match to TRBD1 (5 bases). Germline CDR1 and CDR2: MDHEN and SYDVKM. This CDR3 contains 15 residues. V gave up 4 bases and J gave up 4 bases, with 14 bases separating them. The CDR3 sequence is CASSYQGPAGNTIYF. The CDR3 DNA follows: TGTGCCAGCAGTTATCAGGGTCCAGCCGGAAACACCATATATTTT.

CDR3 sequence reads: CASRSGVSGGNQPQHF. The CDR3 nucleotides read TGTGCCAGCAGATCAGGGGTCTCCGGGGGCAATCAGCCCCAGCATTTT. This rearrangement joins TRBV28 to TRBJ1-5, with TRBD1 as a possible D gene (6 bases). V dropped 6 bases and J dropped 2 bases, with 17 bases sitting between them. The CDR3 spans 16 residues. Germline-derived CDR1 and CDR2 are MDHEN and SYDVKM. The whole variable domain, remainder taken from reference TRBV28 and TRBJ1-5, is DVKVTQSSRYLVKRTGEKVFLECVQDMDHENMFWYRQDPGLGLRLIYFSYDVKMKEKGDIPEGYSVSREKKERFSLILESASTNQTSMYLCASRSGVSGGNQPQHFGDGTRLSIL.

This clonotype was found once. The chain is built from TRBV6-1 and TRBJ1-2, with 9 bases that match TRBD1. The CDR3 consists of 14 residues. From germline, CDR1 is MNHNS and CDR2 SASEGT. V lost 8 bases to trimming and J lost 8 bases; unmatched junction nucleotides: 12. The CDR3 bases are TGTGCCAGCTCACCTCCGGACAGGGGTCCGGGCTACACCTTC. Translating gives CASSPPDRGPGYTF.

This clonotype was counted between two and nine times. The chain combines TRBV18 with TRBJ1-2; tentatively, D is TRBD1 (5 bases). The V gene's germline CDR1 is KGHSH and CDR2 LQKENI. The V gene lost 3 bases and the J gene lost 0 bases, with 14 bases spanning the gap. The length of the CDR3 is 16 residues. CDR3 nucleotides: TGTGCCAGCTCACCCGTCGCGACAGTCGCTAACTATGGCTACACCTTC. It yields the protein CASSPVATVANYGYTF.

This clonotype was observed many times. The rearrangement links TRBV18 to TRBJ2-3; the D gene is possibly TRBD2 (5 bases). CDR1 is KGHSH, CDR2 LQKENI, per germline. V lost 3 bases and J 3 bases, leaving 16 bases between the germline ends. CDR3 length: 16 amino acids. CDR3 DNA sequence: TGTGCCAGCTCACCGACGGGCGCACGGGGAACAGATACGCAGTATTTT. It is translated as CASSPTGARGTDTQYF. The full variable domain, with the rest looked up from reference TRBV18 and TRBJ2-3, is NAGVMQNPRHLVRRRGQEARLRCSPMKGHSHVYWYRQLPEEGLKFMVYLQKENIIDESGMPKERFSAEFPKEGPSILRIQQVVRGDSAAYFCASSPTGARGTDTQYFGPGTRLTVL.

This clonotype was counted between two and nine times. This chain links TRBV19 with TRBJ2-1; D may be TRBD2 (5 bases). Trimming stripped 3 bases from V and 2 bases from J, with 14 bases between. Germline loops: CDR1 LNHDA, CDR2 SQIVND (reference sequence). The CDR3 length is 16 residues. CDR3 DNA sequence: TGTGCCAGTAGTATGGTTGGGAAGCGGACCTACAATGAGCAGTTCTTC. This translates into CASSMVGKRTYNEQFF.

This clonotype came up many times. Here the CDR3 reads CAYRGQIYTEAFF. The CDR3 DNA reads TGTGCCTACAGAGGACAGATTTACACTGAAGCTTTCTTT. The chain uses TRBV10-3 and TRBJ1-1; weak D call: TRBD1 (6 bases). Trimming removed 11 bases from V and 3 bases from J, with 16 bases in between. Per the germline V gene, CDR1 is ENHRY and CDR2 is SYGVKD. The CDR3 loop spans 13 amino acids.

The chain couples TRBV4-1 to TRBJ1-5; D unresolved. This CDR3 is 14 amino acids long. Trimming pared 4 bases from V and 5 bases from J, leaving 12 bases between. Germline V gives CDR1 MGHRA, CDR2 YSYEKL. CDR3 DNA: TGCGCCAGCAGCCCTAACAGCCCTTATCAGCCCCAGCATTTT. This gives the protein CASSPNSPYQPQHF.

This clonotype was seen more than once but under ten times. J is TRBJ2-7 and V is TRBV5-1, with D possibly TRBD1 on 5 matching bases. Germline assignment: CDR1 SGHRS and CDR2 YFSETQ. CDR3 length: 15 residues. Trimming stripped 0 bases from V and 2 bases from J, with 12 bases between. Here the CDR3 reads CASSLGGHPTYEQYF. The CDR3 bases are TGCGCCAGCAGCTTGGGCGGACACCCAACCTACGAGCAGTACTTC.

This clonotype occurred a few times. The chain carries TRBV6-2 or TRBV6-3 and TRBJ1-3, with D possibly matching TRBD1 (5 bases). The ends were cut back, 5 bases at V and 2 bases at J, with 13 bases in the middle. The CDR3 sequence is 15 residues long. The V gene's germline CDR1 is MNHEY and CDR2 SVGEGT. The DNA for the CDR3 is TGTGCCAGCAGTGAGGGGCAGAAGGCTGGAAACACCATATATTTT. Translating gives CASSEGQKAGNTIYF.

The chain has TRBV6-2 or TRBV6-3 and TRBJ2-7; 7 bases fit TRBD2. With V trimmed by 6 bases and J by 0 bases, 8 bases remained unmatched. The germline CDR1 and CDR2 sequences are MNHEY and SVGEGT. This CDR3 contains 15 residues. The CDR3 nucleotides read TGTGCCAGCAGATTCCTAGCGGAGGGCTCCTACGAGCAGTACTTC. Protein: CASRFLAEGSYEQYF.